This entry lists 12 T cell receptor beta chains sequenced from one sample in a study of T cell repertoires in cytomegalovirus infection. Using its own MiXCR run on the reads, TCRdb lists one record per CDR3 protein. The sample carries approximately 180,000 distinct CDR3 sequences, 8% to 10% recorded once. Sequencing used PBMCs. The receptors were sampled from a human donor in good health (CMV status not recorded). Some clones in this sample may be carry-over from other donors' samples.

This clonotype was counted at least ten times. The chain uses TRBV20-1 and TRBJ2-5; possible D gene TRBD1, 5 bases. The CDR3 loop spans 14 amino acids. CDR1 DFQATT and CDR2 SNEGSKA come from the germline V gene (reference sequence). V was trimmed by 0 bases and J by 5 bases, leaving 13 bases between them. CDR3 sequence reads: CSARDGRVTETQYF. CDR3 nucleotides: TGCAGTGCTAGAGATGGCAGGGTTACGGAGACCCAGTACTTC.

This clonotype occurred many times. The chain recombines TRBV6-1 with TRBJ1-6; 10 bases line up with TRBD1. J gave up 1 base and V 6 bases, and 6 bases lay outside the gene matches. The germline V gene encodes CDR1 MNHNS and CDR2 SASEGT. This CDR3 spans 17 amino acids. CDR3 nucleotides: TGTGCCAGCAGACCTCGACAGGGGGCATCCTATAATTCACCCCTCCACTTT. Protein sequence: CASRPRQGASYNSPLHF.

There are a few counts of this clonotype. V is TRBV5-4 and J is TRBJ2-5; TRBD2 matches 8 bases. The CDR3 has 15 residues. Losses at the gene ends were 0 bases for V and 5 bases for J; bases not matched to a gene: 6. Germline loops: CDR1 SGHNT, CDR2 YYREEE (reference sequence). The CDR3 spells CASSLASSGEETQYF. The CDR3 DNA reads TGTGCCAGCAGCTTGGCCAGTAGCGGGGAGGAGACCCAGTACTTC.

Comments on this clonotype: Just one base apart from a much larger clone, this may be a read error. The rearrangement links TRBV7-2 to TRBJ2-7, with D possibly matching TRBD2 (6 bases). Trimming removed 2 bases from V and 4 bases from J, with 12 bases in between. Per the germline V gene, CDR1 is SGHTA and CDR2 is FQGNSA. This CDR3 comprises 14 residues. The CDR3 sequence: CASSLLVGGYEQYF. DNA of the CDR3: TGTGCCAGCAGCTTACTAGTGGGGGGATACGAGCAGTACTTC.

This clonotype was seen at least ten times. The gene calls are TRBV7-6 and TRBJ2-1, with a possible D match to TRBD2 (5 bases). V lost 0 bases to trimming and J lost 0 bases, with 9 bases between them. Germline V gene lookup returns CDR1 SGHVS and CDR2 FNYEAQ. This CDR3 spans 16 amino acids. The CDR3 DNA is TGTGCCAGCAGCTTAGCTTCGGCGGGCTCCTACAATGAGCAGTTCTTC. It encodes CASSLASAGSYNEQFF.

In its sample, this clonotype was seen many times. V is TRBV4-3 and J is TRBJ2-3; D unresolved. This CDR3 is 15 amino acids long. Trimming took off 0 bases at V and 0 bases at J, with 7 bases between the two ends. Germline V gives CDR1 LGHNA, CDR2 YSLEER. The CDR3 sequence: CASSQDAVSTDTQYF. CDR3 DNA: TGCGCCAGCAGCCAAGATGCGGTTAGCACAGATACGCAGTATTTT.

This clonotype was seen more than once but under ten times. The chain couples TRBV7-6 to TRBJ2-1, with a possible D match to TRBD1 (5 bases). V shed 5 bases and J shed 3 bases, with 14 bases lying between them. Germline CDR1 reads SGHVS; CDR2 reads FNYEAQ. This CDR3 has 15 residues. This CDR3 reads CASSPGQDLYNEQFF. In nucleotides, the CDR3 is TGTGCCAGCAGCCCCGGACAAGATCTCTACAATGAGCAGTTCTTC.

Many counts were recorded for this clonotype. The chain joins TRBV28 to TRBJ2-2; D may be TRBD1 (6 bases). Germline CDR1 MDHEN, CDR2 SYDVKM. V shed 3 bases and J shed 2 bases, with 10 bases lying between them. The CDR3 consists of 15 residues. This CDR3 is CASSLGHTNTGELFF. CDR3 bases: TGTGCCAGCAGTTTGGGACATACCAACACCGGGGAGCTGTTTTTT.

The J gene is TRBJ2-7, the V gene TRBV5-1, with 10 bases aligning to TRBD2. The V and J ends lost 0 bases and 4 bases, in that order; junction bases with no gene match: 4. In germline, CDR1 is SGHRS, CDR2 YFSETQ. The CDR3 has 15 amino acids. CDR3 amino acids: CASSLGASGSYEQYF. The CDR3 nucleotides read TGCGCCAGCAGCTTGGGGGCTAGCGGGAGTTACGAGCAGTACTTC.

The J gene is TRBJ1-1, the V gene TRBV29-1, with D maybe TRBD1 (5 bases). Germline CDR1 reads SQVTM; CDR2 reads ANQGSEA. Trimming removed 7 bases from V and 4 bases from J, with 16 bases in between. CDR3 length: 13 residues. CDR3 amino acids: CSGSFGGSTEAFF. CDR3 nucleotides: TGCAGCGGAAGCTTCGGGGGTAGCACTGAAGCTTTCTTT. Complete variable domain (other parts from reference TRBV29-1 and TRBJ1-1): SAVISQKPSRDICQRGTSLTIQCQVDSQVTMMFWYRQQPGQSLTLIATANQGSEATYESGFVIDKFPISRPNLTFSTLTVSNMSPEDSSIYLCSGSFGGSTEAFFGQGTRLTVV.

The rearrangement joins TRBV19 to TRBJ2-7; 10 bases line up with TRBD1. This CDR3 contains 15 residues. V shed 5 bases, J shed 3 bases, and the junction held 7 bases outside the gene matches. The germline gives CDR1 LNHDA, CDR2 SQIVND (reference sequence). The DNA for the CDR3 is TGTGCCAGTAGTTATACGAGGACAGGGGGCTACGAGCAGTACTTC. Translated, it gives CASSYTRTGGYEQYF.

This clonotype was recorded many times. The CDR3 is CASSSPRDGNTEAFF. The CDR3 DNA is TGTGCCAGCAGCTCCCCCCGGGACGGGAACACTGAAGCTTTCTTT. V gene TRBV7-2 combines with J gene TRBJ1-1, with D perhaps matching TRBD1 (5 bases). V lost 4 bases and J lost 1, with 13 bases in between. This CDR3 region has 15 residues. Germline V CDR1 and CDR2: SGHTA, FQGNSA.